At least ten counts were recorded for the clone carrying this T cell receptor beta chain. The target antigen is unknown. The data originate from a study of neurological immune-mediated disorders. Time point noted: longitudinal time-point 3. Unsorted libraries were generated from 2 million PBMCs held at -80 degrees C. Using its own MiXCR run on the 5' RACE reads, TCRdb lists one record per CDR3 protein. The profile shows 84,000 or so distinct CDR3 sequences, 4.3% of them singletons. Study outcomes and limitations: The level of TCR clonal expansion was highest in patients with HTLV-1-associated myelopathy and lowest in multiple sclerosis, where it fell below the level seen in healthy controls.

The CDR3 spans 12 residues. Germline V gives CDR1 SGHRS, CDR2 YFSETQ. Deletions cut 2 bases from V and 5 bases from J, with 7 bases between. Sequencing was performed on PBMCs. The clonotype comes from a woman aged 55-69 years with multiple sclerosis. The chain employs TRBV5-1 and TRBJ2-5; D remains unclear. The CDR3 sequence is CASSFADETQYF. In DNA, the CDR3 is TGCGCCAGCAGCTTCGCGGATGAGACCCAGTACTTC.